This T cell receptor beta chain was identified during a study of cytomegalovirus exposure and HLA in healthy donors (TCRdb year 2017). General notes on the study: According to an earlier analysis of 550 to 700 of the donors, about 180 million T cells yielded 100 million or so unique TCR beta sequences and 276 Gb of sequence data. A later genetic analysis used genome-wide SNP genotypes for about 60% of the roughly 700 donors, treating that subset as a discovery cohort. An earlier analysis of approximately 640 of the donors applied high-throughput TCR beta sequencing to assess whether each TCR beta V gene segment acted as functional or pseudogenic. Among roughly 400 genotyped donors of the cohort, an average of around 240,000 unique TCR beta nucleotide sequences were sequenced per donor, roughly 18% of them non-productive. Class I and class II HLA loci were covered by the typing at four-digit resolution. The study used immunosequencing to profile the T cell repertoires of approximately 640 subjects and linked those repertoires to cytomegalovirus serostatus. Of the roughly 400 genotyped donors, 65% to 90% were placed in the genetic ancestry cluster associated with self-reported Caucasian donors. To study patterns of TCR occurrence, a later analysis re-analyzed previously published TCR beta repertoires from several hundred donors and added high-resolution HLA genotyping. The number of donors typed differed by locus, with 629-630 for A, B, C, DRB1 and DQB1, around 560 for DQA1, 600 to 610 for DPA1, and around 450 for DPB1. Donor age, sex, ethnicity and CMV serostatus were compiled alongside the repertoire data. A few DR-DQ haplotypes were treated as single units for association and clustering because of strong linkage in the cohort. Roughly 320 gigabases of sequencing data and 70 million to 95 million unique TCR sequences made up an early release that covered 500 to 650 HLA-typed donors. The aim of the study was to test whether cataloging public T cell receptors could identify signatures of past pathogen exposure. All discovery cohort repertoires had been generated using a single sequencing platform. High-throughput TCR immunosequencing, statistical association of individual TCRs with disease status, and machine learning were combined to predict cytomegalovirus infection status. Rather than using new phenotypic data, the later analysis identified candidate immune exposures from TCR beta sequences and from how often those sequences occurred across donors. Besides the first cohort of roughly 700 subjects, a separate validation cohort made up of 120 different subjects was used. The investigation overall reported the following: Correlated functional status among segregating V segments might reflect linkage disequilibrium, but an unknown experimental factor could not be ruled out. In the study, some 180 TCR beta chains were listed as associated with cytomegalovirus. The presence/absence analyses assumed that sequencing depth was roughly uniform across donors, and that assumption may not be true. Assigning TCR associations to individual alleles was difficult when HLA alleles, especially DR and DQ, strongly co-occurred. An association between a missense DCLRE1C variant and V-gene and J-gene trimming of TCR beta chains was found in a later genetic analysis and replicated in an independent cohort. The classifier was reported to diagnose cytomegalovirus status with high specificity and sensitivity in both the original cohort and the validation cohort. In a later analysis, TCR association rates were found to vary across HLA loci, with the most associated TCRs seen for DRB1 alleles and the fewest for HLA-C alleles. A further reported finding was that TCR beta sequences accurately predicted the HLA-A and HLA-B alleles for most subjects in the first cohort. In this cohort, only TCR beta chains were sequenced, and detectable features were limited by the absence of alpha or paired-chain data. HLA typing was unavailable for some donors at each locus, so association tests used only the typed subset. The authors suggested that the approach could potentially be generalized to other disease states and immunological phenotypes. In a later genetic analysis, fewer N-insertions in productive TCRs were reported among donors in an Asian-associated ancestry cluster than the approximately 670-donor mean. A later analysis found that most CMV-associated TCR beta chains appeared HLA-restricted, with HLA associations seemingly driven largely by CMV exposure. The 87-base-pair reads could not distinguish some IMGT-functional V segments, including TRBV6-2 and TRBV6-3, so those segments were excluded. A later analysis found that HLA-associated TCR beta chains were more clonally expanded and had lower generation probabilities than equally common non-associated chains. A few of the identified cytomegalovirus-associated TCR beta chains were confirmed in vitro to be specific for cytomegalovirus antigens. At a false discovery rate of 0.05, a later analysis linked 15,000 to 20,000 TCR beta sequences to specific HLA alleles. CMV serostatus was the only immune exposure information available for the cohort. According to a later analysis, parvovirus B19, influenza, CMV and Epstein-Barr virus appeared linked to several top co-occurrence clusters. In an earlier analysis of some 550 of the donors, most TCR beta V segments were observed in productive rearrangements about 87% or about 30% of the time, broadly matching IMGT annotations. The sequencing pipeline was judged likely to have produced a cluster of highly shared sequence variants as a technical artifact. While some public TCRs were present in many individuals, most TCR sequences turned up only very rarely across donors. Some 15 rarely observed V segments, including chromosome 9 orphons, were excluded from the earlier analysis of about 600 of the donors because counts were too low.

The cohort consisted of 600 or so healthy bone marrow donors. Cohort members were all nominally healthy when sampled, although unrecorded immune exposures were likely present. The donor was CMV seropositive and belonged to the group of some 290 seropositive cohort members. A peripheral blood sample was provided by each donor, and peripheral blood mononuclear cells were used for TCR beta sequencing. The Qiagen DNeasy Blood Extraction Kit was used to extract genomic DNA from the blood cell samples. This clone was detected a few times. Its specific antigen is unknown. No base-level quality is on record; no much larger clone is a single base apart. Libraries were built with the immunoSEQ multiplex PCR assay. For the multiplex PCR, a mixture combining 60 forward primers for TCR Vbeta segments and 13 reverse primers for TCR Jbeta segments was used. The CDR3 region of rearranged TCR beta genes was amplified from genomic DNA by a multiplex PCR assay. The Illumina HiSeq System was used to sequence the amplified TCR beta libraries as 87-base-pair reads. The authors' pipeline ran thus. Across the 670 or so repertoires, a later analysis counted 78 million or so unique TCR beta chains, around 11 million of which were shared by at least two donors. To remove PCR and sequencing errors, raw reads were error-corrected and collapsed into unique sequences using a nearest-neighbor algorithm that merged closely related sequences. Alignment of CDR3 sequences to IMGT reference sequences was used to assign V, D and J gene segments. Each retained sequence needed at least a six-nucleotide match to both a V gene segment and a J gene segment. A rearrangement was called productive if the CDR3 had no stop codons and remained in frame with V and J, and every other rearrangement was called non-productive. Following IMGT convention, CDR3 was defined as the stretch from the second conserved V-encoded cysteine up to the conserved J-encoded phenylalanine. The earlier analysis of some 580 of the donors excluded any sequence lacking an unambiguous match to a single V gene segment. An earlier analysis of some 500 of the donors classified V segments as functional when productive rearrangements were above 56.7% and as segregating when the standard deviation between donors was above 5%. A statistical classification framework was built for diagnosing cytomegalovirus status from the catalog of TCR beta chain sequences. A later analysis assigned V and J genes by comparing TCR nucleotide sequences with IMGT/GENE-DB human TR gene sequences. In a later analysis, CDR3 sequences and most-parsimonious VDJ recombination scenarios were assigned using the TCRdist pipeline. In a later analysis, each TCR beta chain was defined by its CDR3 amino acid sequence together with its V-gene family, and reads without a unique V-gene family were excluded. As a way to deal with suspected cross-contamination and a sequencing artifact, a later analysis dropped over 550 nucleotide sequences that were highly shared and had low generation probability. A later analysis calculated a clonal expansion index for each public chain from normalized within-repertoire ranks of inferred template counts. In a later analysis, generation probabilities were computed using a VDJ recombination model fitted to out-of-frame rearrangements, and the results were checked against IGoR. A later analysis scored TCR-TCR, TCR-HLA and TCR-CMV co-occurrence with hypergeometric tests, applying a repertoire-size bias correction to TCR pairs. To estimate false discovery rates, a later analysis permuted the HLA or CMV assignments 20 times. In a later analysis, co-occurring TCRs were grouped using DBSCAN, and TCRdist sequence similarity was added for clustering within HLA-allele-positive subsets. Repertoires with fewer than 30,000 or more than 120,000 public chains were left out of co-occurrence clustering, as were a handful of repertoires with anomalous nucleotide sharing. The table comes from immuneACCESS by way of TCRdb, which keeps in-frame sequences with V and J called. Part of the clones is missing from these tables; in studies checked, under half for an unresolved V gene and the rest for unknown reasons. V and J calls plus clone size are reproduced from that table; the DNA served to infer D and trimming. The sample table lists some 120,000 clones, roughly 85% of them with a count of one. 6.7% of the sample comes from the top ten.

CDR1 is given as SNHLY and CDR2 as FYNNEI, both from the germline V gene. The CDR3 holds 11 amino acids from the cysteine to the phenylalanine. Just the 33-base CDR3 DNA is kept, in frame starting at base 1. Trimming removed 7 bases from V and 6 bases from J, leaving 6 bases between the germline ends. The clonotype originates from a woman aged 30 to 39 in good health and CMV-seropositive. The chain is assembled from TRBV2 and TRBJ2-2; no D gene can be assigned with confidence. Sequenced sample: PBMCs. At the DNA level, the sequence is TGTGCCAGCACCCAGTCCGGGGAGCTGTTTTTT. It is translated as CASTQSGELFF.